This TCR beta chain was identified in a study of tumor-infiltrating lymphocytes in localized non-small cell lung cancer. Study as a whole: Resected tumor was paired with non-adjacent uninvolved lung from the same patient.

Here immunoSEQ multiplex PCR was the method, and the copy in TCRdb shows in-frame clones only, minus some. This table has 25,000 to 30,000 clones, 80% to 90% appearing once. Germline CDR1 reads SGHDT; CDR2 reads YYEEEE. The CDR3 spans 15 residues. V lost 3 bases and J lost 0, with 10 bases in between. This receptor was taken from a human donor with non-small cell lung cancer. The source material was lung tumor tissue. This chain connects TRBV5-6 to TRBJ1-3; D remains unclear. CDR3 sequence (DNA): TGTGCCAGCAGCTCTCCCGATTACTCTGGAAACACCATATATTTT. Residues: CASSSPDYSGNTIYF.